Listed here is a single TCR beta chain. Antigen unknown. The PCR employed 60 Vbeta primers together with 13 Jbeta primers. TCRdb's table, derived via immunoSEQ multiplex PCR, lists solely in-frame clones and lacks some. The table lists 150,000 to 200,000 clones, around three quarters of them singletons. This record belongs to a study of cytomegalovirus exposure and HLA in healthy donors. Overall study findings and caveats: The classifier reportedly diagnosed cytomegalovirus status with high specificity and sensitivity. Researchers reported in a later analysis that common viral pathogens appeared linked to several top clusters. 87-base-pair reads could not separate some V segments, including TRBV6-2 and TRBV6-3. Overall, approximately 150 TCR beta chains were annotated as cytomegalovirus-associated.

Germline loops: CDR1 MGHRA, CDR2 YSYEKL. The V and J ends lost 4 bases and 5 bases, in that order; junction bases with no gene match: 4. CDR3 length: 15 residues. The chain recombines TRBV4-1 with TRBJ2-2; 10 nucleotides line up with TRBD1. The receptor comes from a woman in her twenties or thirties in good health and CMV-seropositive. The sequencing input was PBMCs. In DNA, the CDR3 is TGCGCCAGCAGCCCCCGGACAGGGGGGACCGGGGAGCTGTTTTTT. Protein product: CASSPRTGGTGELFF.